These 26 T cell receptor beta chains were sequenced from one sample in a study of Graves' ophthalmopathy and Graves' hyperthyroidism. RNA transcripts served as template for amplifying TCR beta CDR3 sequences. The library came from an HTBI-primed first-round RT-PCR and a second-round multiplex PCR. MiXCR, run by TCRdb on the multiplex PCR reads, gives a single entry per CDR3 protein. This table has about 500,000 distinct CDR3 sequences, approximately 15% appearing once. Sequences were obtained from blood. The receptors were sampled from a woman aged 25-40 years with Graves' ophthalmopathy.

In its sample, this clonotype was seen many times. The chain uses TRBV11-1 and TRBJ2-2; maybe TRBD2 (6 bases). The CDR3 runs to 17 residues. V lost 2 bases and J 2 bases, leaving 15 bases between the germline ends. Germline CDR1 and CDR2: SGHAT and FQDESV (reference sequence). The CDR3 nucleotides are TGTGCCAGCAGCTTAAACGGGAGATCCCTCAACACCGGGGAGCTGTTTTTT. Translating it yields CASSLNGRSLNTGELFF. Filled out from reference TRBV11-1 and TRBJ2-2, the complete variable domain reads EAEVAQSPRYKITEKSQAVAFWCDPISGHATLYWYRQILGQGPELLVQFQDESVVDDSQLPKDRFSAERLKGVDSTLKIQPAELGDSAMYLCASSLNGRSLNTGELFFGEGSRLTVL.

This clonotype was detected ten times or more. The rearrangement joins TRBV29-1 to TRBJ1-2; D remains unclear. This CDR3 comprises 12 residues. Germline V CDR1 and CDR2: SQVTM, ANQGSEA. V dropped 3 bases and J dropped 7 bases, with 12 bases sitting between them. CDR3 nucleotide sequence: TGCAGCGTTGACCACGGGTTGAGTGGCTACACCTTC. Residues: CSVDHGLSGYTF.

This clonotype came up many times. V is TRBV6-5 and J is TRBJ1-2; D ambiguous. CDR3 size: 16 residues. Germline values: CDR1 MNHEY, CDR2 SVGAGI. The germline V and J ends were trimmed by 2 bases and 4 bases, with 17 bases remaining between them. The CDR3 here is CASSYDGTILSYGYTF. The CDR3, as DNA: TGTGCCAGCAGTTACGACGGTACCATCTTAAGCTATGGCTACACCTTC.

This clonotype was seen at least ten times. The J gene is TRBJ2-7, the V gene TRBV29-1; D may match TRBD1 or TRBD2 (5 bases each). The V end was cut by 4 bases, the J end by 2 bases, with 12 bases between. This CDR3 spans 13 amino acids. Germline V CDR1 and CDR2: SQVTM, ANQGSEA. The CDR3 coding sequence is TGCAGCGTTGGAGAGGGGACCCCCTACGAGCAGTACTTC. Translating it yields CSVGEGTPYEQYF.

V usage is TRBV7-8 and J usage is TRBJ2-7; D is perhaps TRBD1 or TRBD2 (5 bases each). The germline V gene has CDR1 SGHVS and CDR2 FQNEAQ. V was shortened by 2 bases and J by 4 bases, with 15 bases between the two germline ends. CDR3 length: 15 residues. In nucleotides, the CDR3 is TGTGCCAGCAGCTTATGGGACCTGGTCAATTACGAGCAGTACTTC. It encodes CASSLWDLVNYEQYF. The full variable domain, in which reference TRBV7-8 and TRBJ2-7 provide the parts outside the CDR3, is GAGVSQSPRYKVAKRGQDVALRCDPISGHVSLFWYQQALGQGPEFLTYFQNEAQLDKSGLPSDRFFAERPEGSVSTLKIQRTQQEDSAVYLCASSLWDLVNYEQYFGPGTRLTVT.

This clonotype was recorded many times. The V call is TRBV12-3 or TRBV12-4, the J call TRBJ2-7; D gene ambiguous. With 1 base removed from V and 5 bases from J, the gap between germline ends came to 9 bases. This CDR3 comprises 13 residues. CDR3 region: CASSLGQRDEQYF. The CDR3 DNA reads TGTGCCAGCAGTTTAGGACAAAGGGACGAGCAGTACTTC.

This clonotype came up a few times. V gene TRBV4-1 combines with J gene TRBJ1-3; tentative D call: TRBD1 (6 bases). Germline CDR1 is MGHRA and CDR2 is YSYEKL. Trimming left V 5 bases short and J 4 bases short, with 12 bases between. The CDR3 consists of 14 residues. The CDR3 DNA follows: TGCGCCAGCAGCTATGGGACACTGGGAAACACCATATATTTT. This sequence encodes CASSYGTLGNTIYF.

In its sample, this clonotype was seen many times. This chain uses TRBV12-3 or TRBV12-4 with TRBJ1-1; 9 bases match TRBD1. Germline trimming cut 5 bases from V and 1 base from J; bases unmatched to any gene: 11. This CDR3 has 17 amino acids. CDR3 sequence reads: CASSQFGTGRGNTEAFF. Here the CDR3 DNA reads TGTGCCAGCAGTCAATTCGGGACAGGGAGGGGGAACACTGAAGCTTTCTTT.

Ten or more counts support this clonotype. The chain joins TRBV28 to TRBJ1-1; no clear D gene. CDR1 MDHEN and CDR2 SYDVKM come from the germline V gene. There are 14 residues in the CDR3. The V gene lost 2 bases and the J gene lost 5 bases, with 12 bases spanning the gap. The CDR3 here is CASSLAFEGTEAFF. The CDR3 nucleotides are TGTGCCAGCAGTTTAGCCTTTGAGGGAACTGAAGCTTTCTTT. Complete variable domain (other parts from reference TRBV28 and TRBJ1-1): DVKVTQSSRYLVKRTGEKVFLECVQDMDHENMFWYRQDPGLGLRLIYFSYDVKMKEKGDIPEGYSVSREKKERFSLILESASTNQTSMYLCASSLAFEGTEAFFGQGTRLTVV.

The chain uses TRBV11-2 and TRBJ2-5; 8 nucleotides match TRBD2. Germline V lookup: CDR1 SGHAT, CDR2 FQNNGV. This CDR3 is built from 15 residues. Trimming removed 5 bases from V and 5 bases from J; junction bases left unmatched: 10. For the CDR3, the DNA is TGTGCCAGCAGCGCTCCCTTAGCGGGGATGGAGACCCAGTACTTC. Translating gives CASSAPLAGMETQYF.

The chain carries TRBV6-1 and TRBJ1-5; D gene uncertain. The CDR3 totals 15 residues. Germline V gene lookup returns CDR1 MNHNS and CDR2 SASEGT. Trimming pared 5 bases from V and 2 bases from J, leaving 13 bases between. The CDR3: CASSQLVGGNQPQHF. The CDR3 DNA reads as TGTGCCAGCAGTCAGCTGGTCGGGGGCAATCAGCCCCAGCATTTT.

The chain is built from TRBV6-2 or TRBV6-3 and TRBJ1-1, with D maybe TRBD1 (6 bases). Germline V gives CDR1 MNHEY, CDR2 SVGEGT. This CDR3 spans 15 amino acids. Trimming pared 6 bases from V and 0 bases from J, leaving 14 bases between. The CDR3 DNA sequence: TGTGCCAGCAGATCCCGACAGGAAATGAACACTGAAGCTTTCTTT. It yields the protein CASRSRQEMNTEAFF.

This clonotype was seen repeatedly, ten times or more. The chain employs TRBV6-1 and TRBJ2-7; TRBD2 agrees at 7 bases. Trimming took 5 bases from V and 2 from J; bases not matched to a gene: 12. The length of the CDR3 is 16 residues. In germline, CDR1 is MNHNS, CDR2 SASEGT. The CDR3 region is CASSRLTSAITYEQYF. The DNA of the CDR3 is TGTGCCAGCAGTCGCCTCACTAGCGCGATAACCTACGAGCAGTACTTC.

This clonotype came up many times. The V and J genes are TRBV12-3 or TRBV12-4 and TRBJ1-5, with a tentative D call TRBD1 (5 bases). Trimming pared 3 bases from V and 7 bases from J, leaving 16 bases between. There are 15 residues in the CDR3. The CDR3 reads CASSLGPRVDQPQHF. CDR3 nucleotide sequence: TGTGCCAGCAGTTTGGGGCCGAGGGTAGACCAGCCCCAGCATTTT.

At least ten counts were recorded for this clonotype. DNA of the CDR3: TGCGCCAGCAGCTTGGGGGGATTACACTCCTACGAGCAGTACTTC. This translates into CASSLGGLHSYEQYF. V and J are TRBV5-1 and TRBJ2-7; D unclear. This CDR3 spans 15 amino acids. Germline-derived CDR1 and CDR2 are SGHRS and YFSETQ. V shed 0 bases and J shed 0 bases, with 10 bases lying between them. Full variable domain (rest looked up from reference TRBV5-1 and TRBJ2-7): KAGVTQTPRYLIKTRGQQVTLSCSPISGHRSVSWYQQTPGQGLQFLFEYFSETQRNKGNFPGRFSGRQFSNSRSEMNVSTLELGDSALYLCASSLGGLHSYEQYFGPGTRLTVT.

At least ten counts were recorded for this clonotype. The gene calls are TRBV10-3 and TRBJ2-7; 7 nucleotides line up with TRBD1. The V gene's germline CDR1 is ENHRY and CDR2 SYGVKD. The CDR3 totals 11 residues. Germline trimming cut 10 bases from V and 6 bases from J; bases unmatched to any gene: 6. CDR3 in amino acids: CASGQDSEQYF. CDR3 in DNA: TGTGCCAGCGGACAGGATTCCGAGCAGTACTTC.

This clonotype was observed many times. J is TRBJ1-2 and V is TRBV6-5, with D possibly TRBD1 on 6 matching bases. Per germline, CDR1 MNHEY and CDR2 SVGAGI. This CDR3 has 12 residues. V lost 6 bases and J lost 4, with 9 bases in between. The CDR3 sequence is CASRYRVYGYTF. CDR3 coding DNA: TGTGCCAGCAGGTACAGGGTCTATGGCTACACCTTC.

V and J are TRBV11-2 and TRBJ1-2, with D tentatively TRBD1 (5 bases). The CDR3 length is 16 residues. V lost 5 bases and J lost 2, with 18 bases in between. Germline CDR1 and CDR2: SGHAT and FQNNGV. DNA of the CDR3: TGTGCCAGCAGCCCACGTGGGGGAGGGGCGAACTATGGCTACACCTTC. Residues: CASSPRGGGANYGYTF.

The table lists this clonotype with many counts. The CDR3 loop reads CASRAGVEQYF. In DNA, the CDR3 is TGTGCCAGCCGAGCAGGGGTCGAGCAGTACTTC. The J gene is TRBJ2-7, the V gene TRBV7-8; a weak D match, TRBD1 (6 bases). V dropped 8 bases and J dropped 6 bases, with 11 bases sitting between them. The CDR3 runs to 11 residues. CDR1 is SGHVS and CDR2 is FQNEAQ in the germline V gene.

In its sample, this clonotype was seen many times. The chain has TRBV30 and TRBJ2-6; D uncertain. CDR1 is GTSNPN and CDR2 is SVGIG in the germline V gene (reference sequence). This CDR3 is 14 amino acids long. Trimming shortened V by 4 bases and J by 5 bases, and 12 bases separated the two germline ends. The CDR3 here is CAWKEFRWANVLTF. The CDR3 nucleotides read TGTGCCTGGAAGGAGTTTAGGTGGGCCAACGTCCTGACTTTC.

This clonotype was observed many times. The gene calls are TRBV30 and TRBJ2-5; maybe TRBD2 (7 bases). The CDR3 has 14 amino acids. CDR1 GTSNPN and CDR2 SVGIG come from the germline V gene (reference sequence). V was clipped by 0 bases and J by 2 bases, with 10 bases between them. The DNA for the CDR3 is TGTGCCTGGAGTGTAGGGGGGGCGCAAGAGACCCAGTACTTC. This gives the protein CAWSVGGAQETQYF.

The genes are TRBV29-1 and TRBJ2-7, with 7 bases that match TRBD2. Germline V gene lookup returns CDR1 SQVTM and CDR2 ANQGSEA. The CDR3 is made up of 13 amino acids. Unmatched junction bases numbered 6, after V lost 7 bases and J lost 0 bases. The CDR3 DNA is TGCAGCGCGAGCGGGGCAATCTCCTACGAGCAGTACTTC. It yields the protein CSASGAISYEQYF.

This clonotype was detected many times. The chain couples TRBV11-2 to TRBJ2-7, with TRBD2 matching 11 bases. This CDR3 comprises 17 residues. Germline V gene sequence: CDR1 SGHAT, CDR2 FQNNGV. The V segment lost 0 bases and the J segment 4 bases; nucleotides outside the gene matches: 8. The CDR3 bases are TGTGCCAGCAGCTTAGAGGCCCTAGCGGGAGGTGGTTACGAGCAGTACTTC. This translates into CASSLEALAGGGYEQYF.

Only a few counts were recorded for this clonotype. The chain is built from TRBV29-1 and TRBJ1-2; D unclear. This CDR3 region has 13 residues. Deletions cut 7 bases from V and 4 bases from J, with 16 bases between. The germline gives CDR1 SQVTM, CDR2 ANQGSEA. The CDR3 loop is CSARTGQAYGYTF. The CDR3, as DNA: TGCAGCGCCCGAACTGGGCAGGCCTATGGCTACACCTTC.

This clonotype appeared many times. A much larger clone lies a single base off, so this may be a read error. This chain links TRBV7-3 with TRBJ1-1; D remains unclear. Germline lookup yields CDR1 SGHTA and CDR2 FQGTGA. Trimming stripped 4 bases from V and 3 bases from J, with 9 bases between. CDR3 length equals 13 residues. Written as DNA, the CDR3 is TGTGCCAGCAGCTCAAGGAGGGACACTGAAGCTTTCTTT. Its protein is CASSSRRDTEAFF.

This clonotype occurred many times. The chain carries TRBV24-1 and TRBJ2-2; 11 nucleotides agree with TRBD1. V was clipped by 0 bases and J by 2 bases; unmatched bases: 1. Germline V gene lookup returns CDR1 KGHDR and CDR2 SFDVKD. This CDR3 is built from 17 residues. DNA for the CDR3: TGTGCCACCAGTGATTTGGGACAGGGGGCAAACACCGGGGAGCTGTTTTTT. It encodes CATSDLGQGANTGELFF.